This entry features one T cell receptor beta chain sequence. The antigen is undetermined. The sample belongs to a study of T cell clones after liver transplantation. Background on the study: Post-transplant blood was tracked for graft-donor-reactive T cell clones identified in a pre-transplant mixed lymphocyte reaction. Study-wide findings and caveats: Graft donor-reactive T cells possibly entered the graft instead of undergoing deletion. A larger donor-reactive than third-party decline suggested partial antigen-specific deletion.

Profiled with immunoSEQ multiplex PCR; TCRdb holds only in-frame clones, not every one. The sample has about 76,000 clones, around four fifths seen once. This CDR3 region has 11 residues. V shed 10 bases and J shed 2 bases, with 9 bases lying between them. In germline, CDR1 is MDHEN, CDR2 SYDVKM. Unstimulated PBMCs were sorted into CD3+CD4+ and CD3+CD8+ populations. The origin of this receptor is a human patient who received a liver transplant. Some T cells may be transferred from the graft donor. The source was CD4+ T cells from blood, collected at the 22-month timepoint. The chain is built from TRBV28 and TRBJ2-7; a weak D match, TRBD2 (5 bases). For the CDR3, the DNA is TGTGCCATTGAGGGCCCCTACGAGCAGTACTTC. Its protein product is CAIEGPYEQYF.